This record covers a single T cell receptor beta chain. What it recognizes is unknown. The data are from a study of response to subunit inactivated influenza vaccine. General study findings and limits: Seasonal influenza vaccination, on each occasion, was suggested by the authors to recruit few new T cells.

Each CDR3 protein gets one entry after TCRdb re-called the RT-PCR reads with MiXCR. The sample consists of about 520,000 distinct CDR3 sequences, around 7.7% of them appearing once. Trimming took off 3 bases at V and 1 base at J, with 7 bases between the two ends. The V gene's germline CDR1 is DFQATT and CDR2 SNEGSKA (reference sequence). The length of the CDR3 is 14 residues. The chain uses TRBV20-1 and TRBJ2-6; D unclear. This specimen was PBMCs from blood, taken roughly 24 months after vaccination. The receptor comes from a man between 50 and 69 years old who received an inactivated influenza vaccine. Here the CDR3 DNA reads TGCAGTGCTAGTCAAACTTCTGGGGCCAACGTCCTGACTTTC. Protein sequence: CSASQTSGANVLTF.